This passage covers 24 T cell receptor beta chains from one sample sequenced in a study of shared clonotypes between healthy human individuals. Produced via immunoSEQ multiplex PCR; TCRdb's table is partial and in-frame only. The repertoire holds about half a million clones, roughly 80% seen once, with roughly 13% in the top ten. The sequenced material came from PBMCs. These receptors were obtained from a woman aged 40 to 50 in good health. Some clones in this sample may be carry-over from other donors' samples.

V gene TRBV28 combines with J gene TRBJ1-4; maybe TRBD1 (6 bases). This CDR3 region has 16 residues. The V and J ends lost 6 bases and 5 bases respectively, with 19 bases between them. Germline V gene sequence: CDR1 MDHEN, CDR2 SYDVKM. CDR3 residues: CASSSSGGRENEKLFF. The CDR3 DNA sequence: TGTGCCAGCAGCTCCTCGGGGGGGCGGGAGAATGAAAAACTGTTTTTT. Complete variable domain (other parts from reference TRBV28 and TRBJ1-4): DVKVTQSSRYLVKRTGEKVFLECVQDMDHENMFWYRQDPGLGLRLIYFSYDVKMKEKGDIPEGYSVSREKKERFSLILESASTNQTSMYLCASSSSGGRENEKLFFGSGTQLSVL.

The chain is built from TRBV2 and TRBJ1-5; no reliable D call. The CDR3 is 13 amino acids. Germline V gives CDR1 SNHLY, CDR2 FYNNEI. V was clipped by 7 bases and J by 5 bases, with 12 bases between them. CDR3 residues: CASTSFVDQPQHF. Written as DNA, the CDR3 is TGTGCCAGCACCTCTTTCGTCGATCAGCCCCAGCATTTT.

The chain has TRBV7-2 and TRBJ1-3; a weak D match, TRBD1 (5 bases). V lost 0 bases and J lost 0, with 9 bases in between. The CDR3 has 16 amino acids. The germline gives CDR1 SGHTA, CDR2 FQGNSA. The CDR3 nucleotides are TGTGCCAGCAGCTTAGCGCGACAGAACTCTGGAAACACCATATATTTT. It yields the protein CASSLARQNSGNTIYF.

The chain links TRBV7-8 to TRBJ1-2, with no clear D. The CDR3 consists of 16 residues. V was pared by 1 base and J by 0 bases, with 12 bases between. Germline V gives CDR1 SGHVS, CDR2 FQNEAQ. CDR3 DNA: TGTGCCAGCAGCTTAGGCTTGGGCTCTGCTAACTATGGCTACACCTTC. Encoded protein: CASSLGLGSANYGYTF.

This rearrangement joins TRBV2 to TRBJ2-1; D remains ambiguous. Trimming shortened V by 8 bases and J by 0 bases, and 14 bases separated the two germline ends. Germline V gene sequence: CDR1 SNHLY, CDR2 FYNNEI. The CDR3 loop spans 15 amino acids. This CDR3 is CASRESRYSYNEQFF. CDR3 in DNA: TGTGCCAGCCGAGAAAGCCGGTACTCCTACAATGAGCAGTTCTTC.

Notes on this clone: A far larger clone differs by one base, so this is likely a read error. V gene TRBV2 combines with J gene TRBJ2-2; D might be TRBD2 (5 bases). The CDR3 runs 15 residues. Germline CDR1 is SNHLY and CDR2 is FYNNEI. The CDR3 loop is CASSEVSGSTGELLF. The CDR3 nucleotides read TGTGCCAGCAGTGAAGTTTCGGGTTCCACCGGGGAGCTGCTTTTT. The complete variable domain, with remaining parts taken from reference TRBV2 and TRBJ2-2, reads EPEVTQTPSHQVTQMGQEVILRCVPISNHLYFYWYRQILGQKVEFLVSFYNNEISEKSEIFDDQFSVERPDGSNFTLKIRSTKLEDSAMYFCASSEVSGSTGELLFGEGSRLTVL.

The gene calls are TRBV28 and TRBJ1-2; 7 positions match TRBD1. Germline CDR1 and CDR2: MDHEN and SYDVKM. The V and J ends lost 5 bases and 1 base, in that order; junction bases with no gene match: 4. This CDR3 comprises 14 residues. The CDR3 spells CASSPGTVNYGYTF. The DNA of the CDR3 is TGTGCCAGCAGTCCGGGGACAGTTAACTATGGCTACACCTTC.

As for this clone: A much larger clone differs from this one at a single base, so this may be a read error. This sample also contains other DNA sequences that code for the same CDR3. The chain recombines TRBV6-1 with TRBJ2-7, with a tentative D call TRBD2 (6 bases). The CDR3 is made up of 13 amino acids. The V gene's germline CDR1 is MNHNS and CDR2 SASEGT. The CDR3 loop is CASSPSEAYEQYF. The CDR3 nucleotides are TGCGCCAGCAGTCCTAGCGAGGCCTACGAGCAGTACTTC.

V is TRBV5-1 and J is TRBJ2-1, with D maybe TRBD2 (5 bases). Deletions cut 6 bases from V and 5 bases from J, with 12 bases between. CDR1 SGHRS and CDR2 YFSETQ come from the germline V gene. This CDR3 is 13 amino acids long. DNA for the CDR3: TGCGCCAGCATCCCTGACGGGAACAATGAGCAGTTCTTC. It translates to CASIPDGNNEQFF. Drawing the rest from reference TRBV5-1 and TRBJ2-1, the complete variable domain is KAGVTQTPRYLIKTRGQQVTLSCSPISGHRSVSWYQQTPGQGLQFLFEYFSETQRNKGNFPGRFSGRQFSNSRSEMNVSTLELGDSALYLCASIPDGNNEQFFGPGTRLTVL.

The chain carries TRBV20-1 and TRBJ2-3; a weak D match, TRBD2 (6 bases). Trimming removed 3 bases at V and 5 bases at J, with 6 bases between. Germline V gene sequence: CDR1 DFQATT, CDR2 SNEGSKA (reference sequence). This CDR3 spans 11 amino acids. The CDR3 DNA follows: TGCAGTGCTAGCGGGGGAGATACGCAGTATTTT. Translation: CSASGGDTQYF.

The rearrangement joins TRBV2 to TRBJ2-1; 12 bases match TRBD2. J was trimmed by 10 bases and V by 4 bases; bases with no gene match: 11. The CDR3 is 16 residues long. Germline CDR1 SNHLY, CDR2 FYNNEI. CDR3: CASSAGVLAGGGEQFF. CDR3 DNA sequence: TGTGCCAGCAGTGCTGGGGTACTAGCGGGAGGTGGGGAGCAGTTCTTC.

Of note for this clone: A far bigger clonotype differs at one base, so this is likely a read error. Other DNA sequences in the same sample also yield this CDR3. The chain uses TRBV5-4 and TRBJ1-5; TRBD1 might be the D (6 bases). Germline V lookup: CDR1 SGHNT, CDR2 YYREEE (reference sequence). This CDR3 region has 14 residues. The CDR3 DNA is TGCGCCAGCAGCCCCGGGGGGGGCGGTCAGCCCCAGCATTTT. This translates into CASSPGGGGQPQHF.

The chain is built from TRBV7-9 and TRBJ2-5; no clear D. Germline-derived CDR1 and CDR2 are SEHNR and FQNEAQ (reference sequence). The CDR3 is 15 residues long. Trimming removed 5 bases at V and 3 bases at J, with 16 bases between. The CDR3 DNA reads as TGTGCCAGCAGCCCAACTCCGAAGATTAAAGAGACCCAGTACTTC. Translated: CASSPTPKIKETQYF.

Comment on this clone: A much larger clonotype is one base distant, so this may be a read error. The chain has TRBV21-1 and TRBJ2-3; the table names TRBD2, a call not compared with the DNA. TRBV21-1 is a documented pseudogene. The CDR3 is made up of 20 amino acids. The CDR3 reads CASSKGTGGRGRPGTDTQYF. The CDR3 DNA sequence: TGTGCCAGCAGCAAAGGGACTGGCGGGAGGGGCCGCCCCGGCACAGATACGCAGTATTTT.

This chain links TRBV6-6 with TRBJ2-7; 8 bases fit TRBD1. After removal of 6 bases from V and 3 bases from J, the junction contained 7 bases not matched to a gene. Looked up from germline, CDR1 is MNHNY and CDR2 is SVGAGI (reference sequence). The CDR3 runs 14 residues. CDR3 sequence reads: CASRKGQGLYEQYF. The DNA of the CDR3 is TGTGCCAGCAGGAAAGGACAGGGACTCTACGAGCAGTACTTC.

The chain uses TRBV28 and TRBJ2-7, with 7 positions matching TRBD2. The CDR3 runs to 14 residues. Germline assignment: CDR1 MDHEN and CDR2 SYDVKM. With V trimmed by 5 bases and J by 3 bases, 7 bases remained unmatched. This chain's CDR3 is CASSTFGGSYEQYF. Written as DNA, the CDR3 is TGTGCCAGCAGTACTTTTGGCGGGAGCTACGAGCAGTACTTC.

Comments on this clone: A far larger clone is one base from this, pointing to a likely read error. The sample contains more than one DNA sequence encoding this CDR3. The chain links TRBV6-1 to TRBJ2-5; possible D gene TRBD1, 6 bases. Germline CDR1 reads MNHNS; CDR2 reads SASEGT. V lost 7 bases, J lost 5 bases, and 20 bases lay in between. The CDR3 contains 15 residues. As DNA, the CDR3 is TGTGCCAGCAAACTGCTCCAGGGGCCACAGGAGACCCAGTACTTC. Its protein product is CASKLLQGPQETQYF.

The V gene is TRBV9, the J gene TRBJ1-2; D uncertain. There are 14 residues in the CDR3. Germline values: CDR1 SGDLS, CDR2 YYNGEE. The V end was cut by 0 bases, the J end by 7 bases, with 13 bases between. The CDR3 bases are TGTGCCAGCAGCGTAGTTAACAGACGGTTTGGCTACACCTTC. As protein: CASSVVNRRFGYTF.

The V and J genes are TRBV4-3 and TRBJ1-4; 7 bases fit TRBD1. Germline V CDR1 and CDR2: LGHNA, YSLEER. The CDR3 length is 15 residues. CDR3 sequence reads: CTGSRETGKEEKLFF. As DNA, the CDR3 is TGCACCGGCAGCCGAGAGACAGGGAAGGAAGAAAAACTGTTTTTT.

This rearrangement joins TRBV5-8 to TRBJ2-7; 10 bases are a match to TRBD2. Losses at the gene ends were 0 bases for V and 3 bases for J; bases not matched to a gene: 15. The CDR3 consists of 19 residues. Germline V gene data show CDR1 as SGHTS and CDR2 as YDEGEE. The CDR3 DNA reads as TGTGCCAGCAGCTTGGTCATCCAGCGGGAGGGCCGGTGGGTCTACGAGCAGTACTTC. Protein: CASSLVIQREGRWVYEQYF.

J is TRBJ2-3 and V is TRBV10-3, with D hard to call. Deletions cut 0 bases from V and 0 bases from J, with 7 bases between. The CDR3 is 15 amino acids. CDR1 ENHRY and CDR2 SYGVKD come from the germline V gene. The CDR3 region is CAISESVGSTDTQYF. CDR3 DNA sequence: TGTGCCATCAGTGAGTCGGTCGGAAGCACAGATACGCAGTATTTT.

V gene TRBV28 combines with J gene TRBJ2-7; 7 positions match TRBD2. Germline-derived CDR1 and CDR2 are MDHEN and SYDVKM. This CDR3 comprises 12 residues. After removal of 4 bases from V and 4 bases from J, the junction contained 1 base not matched to a gene. The CDR3 region has the DNA TGTGCCAGCAGTTCCGGGGGGTACGAGCAGTACTTC. Its protein is CASSSGGYEQYF.

The gene calls are TRBV2 and TRBJ2-7; D may correspond to TRBD1 or TRBD2 (6 bases each). Germline lookup yields CDR1 SNHLY and CDR2 FYNNEI. The CDR3 covers 15 residues. Trimming removed 3 bases at V and 6 bases at J, with 18 bases between. The CDR3 spells CASSEEGGGLLEQYF. The CDR3, as DNA: TGTGCCAGCAGTGAGGAGGGTGGGGGGCTCCTCGAGCAGTACTTC.

The chain has TRBV30 and TRBJ1-1; no firm D call. The V gene lost 3 bases and the J gene lost 2 bases, with 10 bases spanning the gap. Per the germline V gene, CDR1 is GTSNPN and CDR2 is SVGIG (reference sequence). The CDR3 is made up of 13 amino acids. CDR3 bases: TGTGCCTGGAGGGCGTCCTTCAACACTGAAGCTTTCTTT. This sequence encodes CAWRASFNTEAFF.